Given below is one T cell receptor (beta chain) in context. What it binds is unknown. The data originate from a study of T cell responses to AZD1222 COVID-19 vaccine. The table came from immunoSEQ multiplex PCR; TCRdb's copy has only in-frame clones and leaves some out. The sample consists of over 100,000 clones, approximately 88% of them appearing once. Study-level findings and limits: Recipients of AZD1222 seropositive at baseline numbered only five or six. As reported, nearly half of all spike-specific TCRs target variant regions that are unmutated. There were mostly white British donors and more females than males, and clonal diversity was possibly underestimated. Sampled repertoires all dated from after the peak T cell response.

The CDR3 is 15 amino acids. Germline CDR1 is MNHEY and CDR2 is SVGAGI. Between the trimmed V and J ends, which lost 1 base and 4 bases, there was a span of 14 bases. This TCR came from an adult in good health. V is TRBV6-5 and J is TRBJ2-7; D gene uncertain. The sample here was peripheral blood, taken on day 0 of AZD1222 vaccination. CDR3 bases: TGTGCCAGCAGTTACTTCCCCCCGCGTAATTACGAGCAGTACTTC. Translating gives CASSYFPPRNYEQYF.